This entry is about one T cell receptor (beta chain). The antigen it recognizes is unknown. No clone much larger than this one lies a single base away; base qualities are absent. Using the deep immunoSEQ assay, TCR CDR3 regions were amplified from genomic DNA by multiplex PCR. Genomic DNA extracted from each cell subset was distributed evenly over all wells of several immunoSEQ 96-well plates, and each plate served as one replicate. For sorted subsets, 150 to 200 ng genomic DNA, equal to tens of thousands of T cell genomes, was loaded into each replicate PCR. Purified libraries were measured with a Qubit 3.0 fluorometer, size-checked on a Bioanalyzer 2100, and measured again with the KAPA Library Quantification kit. Every immunoSEQ 96-well plate was sequenced on a separate single-read 150-cycle Illumina NextSeq 550 flow cell. Per the source publication's procedure: Because only junctional sequences without quality scores were contained in the immunoSEQ output, filtering matching that applied to full-length reads could not be performed. To assign V/J genes and CDR3, sequences were annotated using PyIR, a Python wrapper for IgBLAST v1.9, with IMGT germline references. Reads with weak V/J assignments (E-value above 1e-6), missing CDR3, stop codons, out-of-frame junctions, or ambiguous translated residues were removed. V3J clonotypes were defined by identical inferred V gene, J gene, and CDR3 amino acid sequence. Percentage overlap between repertoires was computed as shared unique clonotypes divided by the size of the smaller repertoire. RTK rarefaction, the Chao1 estimator, and Recon v2.1 estimates of unobserved clonotypes were used to assess repertoire richness. Generation probabilities were computed with OLGA for all TCRbeta clonotypes obtained by the gDNA method from four donors. In TCRdb, the immuneACCESS table is reduced to in-frame sequences with V and J assigned. These tables do not hold every clone; where another copy was compared, an unresolved V gene accounts for under half, and the others remain unexplained. V and J calls and clone size are given by that table; D and trimming were obtained from the DNA. This sample gives more than 2 million clones in total; about 94% of them show up just once. The ten largest account for 0.9% to 1.3% of the sample.

In the germline V gene, CDR1 corresponds to MNHEY and CDR2 to SVGAGI. Trimming takes 3 bases from V and 0 bases from J, and the germline ends sit 9 bases apart. Including cysteine and phenylalanine, the CDR3 has 15 amino acids. Just CDR3 DNA is preserved here, 45 bases in frame from base 1. CD8 naive samples consisted of CD45RO-negative cells that were positively selected for CCR7, yielding a CD45RA+CCR7+ population without TemRA cells. The donors were healthy, HIV-negative adults who had no recently reported acute infections or vaccinations. Only Caucasian adults living in Nashville, Tennessee, USA were represented among the donors. Blood was collected by leukapheresis, and PBMCs were isolated by Ficoll-Histopaque density gradient centrifugation and then cryopreserved in liquid nitrogen vapor phase. Purity and quantity of every magnetically sorted T cell population were checked by analytical flow cytometry. Each sorted fraction had its genomic DNA isolated and then quantified by UV absorbance on a Nanodrop 2000c.

The source of the sample is a study of shared clonotypes between healthy human individuals (dated by TCRdb to 2020 to 2021). Study-level background: A few men and two women, aged 18 to 49 years, made up the cohort. For each donor, CD4 naive and CD4 memory were each given three plates, CD8 naive was given two plates, and CD8 memory was given one plate. The study deeply sequenced blood TCR repertoires of several healthy adults to estimate repertoire size and the extent of clonotype sharing between individuals. Different laboratories and diverse techniques were used to prepare libraries and sequence TCR repertoires, to increase sequencing depth and limit assay-specific biases. Each donor's leukapheresis produced roughly between about 0.8 and 10 billion PBMCs. The full study reports these points: Incomplete sequencing was indicated by rarefaction of sorted-subset datasets, despite the large sequencing depth. When several donors were compared, the shared fraction of clonotypes was 5% to 6.5% for naive CD4, about 4% for naive CD8, more than 2% for memory CD4, and 0.35% to 0.4% for memory CD8. Because the study included a small number of donors, the genetic and exposure-history diversity represented was limited. Larger estimated clonotype richness was generally found for naive subsets than for memory subsets. Sampling was restricted to blood, and TCR repertoires in tissue are likely to differ from TCR repertoires in blood. Based on pairwise subsampling, the degree of clonotype sharing among donors was expected to be affected by sequencing depth. Clonotypes shared by all four sorted-subset donors showed higher generation probabilities than non-shared clonotypes.

The sequenced sample was naive CD8+ T cells sorted from blood. The cell subset or site label, as the study defines it: CD45RA+CCR7+. Rearrangement joined TRBV6-5 to TRBJ2-1; the D gene is not confidently resolved. This receptor was obtained from a man aged 18 to 29 in good health. The CDR3 region: CASSYDSYSYNEQFF. The base sequence is TGTGCCAGCAGTTATGACTCCTACTCCTACAATGAGCAGTTCTTC.